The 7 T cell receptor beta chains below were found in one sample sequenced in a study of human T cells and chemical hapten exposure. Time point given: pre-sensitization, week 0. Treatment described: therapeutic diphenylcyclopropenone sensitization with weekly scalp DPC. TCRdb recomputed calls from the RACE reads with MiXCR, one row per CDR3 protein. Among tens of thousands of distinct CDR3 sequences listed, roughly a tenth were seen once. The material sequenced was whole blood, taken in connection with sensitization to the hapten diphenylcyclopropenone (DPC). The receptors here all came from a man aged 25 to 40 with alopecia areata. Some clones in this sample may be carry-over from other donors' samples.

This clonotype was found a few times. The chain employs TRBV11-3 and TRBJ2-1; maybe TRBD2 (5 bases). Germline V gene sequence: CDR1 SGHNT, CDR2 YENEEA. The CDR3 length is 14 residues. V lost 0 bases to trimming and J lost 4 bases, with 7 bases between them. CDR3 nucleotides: TGTGCCAGCAGCTTAGATCCGGGGTACAATGAGCAGTTCTTC. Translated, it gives CASSLDPGYNEQFF.

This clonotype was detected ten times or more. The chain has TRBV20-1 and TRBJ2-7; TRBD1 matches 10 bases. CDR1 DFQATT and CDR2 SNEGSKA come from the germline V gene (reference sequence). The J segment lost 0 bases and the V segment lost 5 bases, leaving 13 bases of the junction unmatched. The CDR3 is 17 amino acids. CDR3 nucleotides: TGCAGTGCTGGCGTCCCGGGACAGGGGTCAAGCTCCTACGAGCAGTACGTC. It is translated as CSAGVPGQGSSSYEQYV.

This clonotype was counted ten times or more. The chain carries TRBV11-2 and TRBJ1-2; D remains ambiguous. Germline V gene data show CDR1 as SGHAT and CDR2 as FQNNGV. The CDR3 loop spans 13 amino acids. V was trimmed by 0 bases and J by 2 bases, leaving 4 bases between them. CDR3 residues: CASSLDPNYGYTF. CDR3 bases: TGTGCCAGCAGCTTAGATCCGAACTATGGCTACACCTTC.

CDR3 residues: CAARGLAGTDTQYF. The CDR3 coding sequence is TGTGCCGCGAGGGGACTAGCGGGCACAGATACGCAGTATTTT. The rearrangement joins TRBV7-9 to TRBJ2-3; TRBD2 agrees at 11 bases. Trimming removed 11 bases from V and 1 base from J; junction bases left unmatched: 5. The CDR3 runs 14 residues. Looked up from germline, CDR1 is SEHNR and CDR2 is FQNEAQ (reference sequence).

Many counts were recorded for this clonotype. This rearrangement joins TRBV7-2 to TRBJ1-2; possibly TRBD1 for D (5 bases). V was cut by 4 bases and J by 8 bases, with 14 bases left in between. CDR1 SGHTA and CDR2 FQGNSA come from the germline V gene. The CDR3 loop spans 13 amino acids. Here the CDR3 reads CASSSRDSMGYTF. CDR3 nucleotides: TGTGCCAGCAGCTCTAGGGACTCGATGGGCTACACCTTC.

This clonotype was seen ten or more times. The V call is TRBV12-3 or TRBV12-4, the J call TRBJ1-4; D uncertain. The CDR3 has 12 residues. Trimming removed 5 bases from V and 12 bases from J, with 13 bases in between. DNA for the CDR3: TGTGCCAGCAGTCCACGGGTCAGAGAACTGTTTTTT. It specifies CASSPRVRELFF.

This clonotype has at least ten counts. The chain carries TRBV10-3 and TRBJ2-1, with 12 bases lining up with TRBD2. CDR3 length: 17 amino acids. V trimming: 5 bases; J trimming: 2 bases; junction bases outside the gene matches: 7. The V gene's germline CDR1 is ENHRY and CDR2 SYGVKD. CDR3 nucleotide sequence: TGTGCCATCAGTCCGACTAGCGGGAGTGCAACCTACAATGAGCAGTTCTTC. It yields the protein CAISPTSGSATYNEQFF.